The T cell receptor (beta chain) described here comes from a study of T cells in Graves' hyperthyroidism and ophthalmopathy. Findings of the study overall: Blood also held most thyroid clonotypes expanded beyond 0.001. The authors' 13 V-J model separated ophthalmopathy from stable hyperthyroidism.

This clonotype was recorded many times. The antigen is unknown. RNA transcripts served as the template for amplifying TCR beta CDR3 regions. HTBI primers were used for first-round RT-PCR of the TCR CDR3. TCRdb analysed the multiplex PCR reads with MiXCR anew, one entry per CDR3 protein. The data show roughly 700,000 distinct CDR3 sequences, 12% to 15% seen once. Graves' hyperthyroidism is called stable when ophthalmopathy does not progress within 18 months. Every diagnosis used clinical symptoms, serum thyroxine and TRAb, thyroid ultrasound and orbital computed tomography. The CDR3 runs 13 residues. Trimming took off 6 bases at V and 5 bases at J, with 17 bases between the two ends. Germline V gene data show CDR1 as DFQATT and CDR2 as SNEGSKA (reference sequence).

The receptor's source is a woman aged 18-35 years with Graves' hyperthyroidism. The sequencing sample was made of blood. This chain joins TRBV20-1 and TRBJ2-7; a weak D match, TRBD2 (6 bases). Here the CDR3 reads CSAEAGLVHEQYF. The CDR3 DNA reads TGCAGTGCCGAAGCGGGTCTGGTCCACGAGCAGTACTTC.